This TCR beta chain was observed in a study of molecular identifiers for immune sequencing clone quantification. Previously described methods and listed TCR primers were employed for the bulk TCR libraries. MiXCR was run by TCRdb on the PCR reads, yielding one entry per CDR3 protein. The sample shows about 640,000 distinct CDR3 sequences, approximately 20% of them seen only once. The CDR3 length is 14 residues. The J segment lost 11 bases and the V segment lost 3 bases, leaving 4 bases of the junction unmatched. Germline lookup yields CDR1 SEHNR and CDR2 FQNEAQ (reference sequence). Only a few counts were recorded for this clonotype. The target antigen is unknown. Study observations and caveats: Roughly 1 million naive cells reportedly did not prevent detection of spiked Jurkat TCR RNA from one cell. Clonotypes surpassing 20 RNA copies contained over 99% of effector molecules, versus under 1% in naive cells.

Naive CD8 T cells were sorted, and the gate applied was CD8+CD4-CCR7+CD45RA+. The sample was naive CD8+ T cells from blood, with Jurkat cell RNA spiked in. Subset: FACS-sorted CD8+CD4-CCR7+CD45RA+ naive T cells. This clonotype was sampled from a human donor in good health. Some libraries in this study had Jurkat cell RNA spiked in. The gene calls are TRBV7-9 and TRBJ1-6, with 10 bases aligning to TRBD1. CDR3 loop: CASSLGQGITPLHF. Here the CDR3 DNA reads TGTGCCAGCAGCTTGGGACAGGGGATAACACCCCTCCACTTT.